This T cell receptor (beta chain) was profiled in a study of technical replicates of blood from a handful of donors. The V segment lost 5 bases and the J segment 3 bases; nucleotides outside the gene matches: 7. Germline V CDR1 and CDR2: MNHEY, SMNVEV (reference sequence). This CDR3 is 15 amino acids long. Clones were read by immunoSEQ multiplex PCR, and TCRdb kept only the in-frame ones, dropping some. The sample lists approximately 75,000 clones, 95% to 98% seen once, with 0.25% to 0.3% in the top ten. V gene TRBV27 combines with J gene TRBJ1-2; 9 bases map to TRBD1. The sequence was obtained from a human donor in good health. Sequencing input: T cells isolated from PBMCs. The CDR3 sequence is CASSAGTGRHYGYTF. CDR3 in DNA: TGTGCCAGCAGTGCGGGGACAGGGAGACACTATGGCTACACCTTC.